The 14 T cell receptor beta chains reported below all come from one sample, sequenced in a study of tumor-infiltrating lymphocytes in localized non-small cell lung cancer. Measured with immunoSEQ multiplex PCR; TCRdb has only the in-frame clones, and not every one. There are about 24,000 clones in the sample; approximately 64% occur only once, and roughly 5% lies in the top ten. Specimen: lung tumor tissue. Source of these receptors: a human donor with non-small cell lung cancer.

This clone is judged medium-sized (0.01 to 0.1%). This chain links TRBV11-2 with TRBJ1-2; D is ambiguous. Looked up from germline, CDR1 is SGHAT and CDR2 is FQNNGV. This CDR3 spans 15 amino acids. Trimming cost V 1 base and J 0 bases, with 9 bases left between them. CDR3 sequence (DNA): TGTGCCAGCAGCTTAGTAGCACAAGCTAACTATGGCTACACCTTC. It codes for CASSLVAQANYGYTF.

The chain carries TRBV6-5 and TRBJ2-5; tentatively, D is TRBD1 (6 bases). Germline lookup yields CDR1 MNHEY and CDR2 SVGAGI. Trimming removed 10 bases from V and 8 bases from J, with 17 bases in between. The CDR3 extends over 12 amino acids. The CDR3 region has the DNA TGTGCCACCAGACTTCCACAGGGAACCCAGTACTTC. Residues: CATRLPQGTQYF.

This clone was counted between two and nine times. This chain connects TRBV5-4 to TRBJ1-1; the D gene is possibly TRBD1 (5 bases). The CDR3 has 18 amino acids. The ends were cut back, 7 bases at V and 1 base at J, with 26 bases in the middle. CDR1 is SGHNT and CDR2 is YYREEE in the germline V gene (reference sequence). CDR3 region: CASGRSGGLISGNTEAFF. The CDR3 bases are TGTGCCAGCGGCCGGAGTGGGGGTTTGATTTCAGGGAACACTGAAGCTTTCTTT.

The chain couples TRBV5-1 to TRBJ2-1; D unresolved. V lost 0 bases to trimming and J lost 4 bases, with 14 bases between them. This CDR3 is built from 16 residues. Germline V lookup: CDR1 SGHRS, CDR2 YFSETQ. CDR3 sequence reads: CASSLELGLGYNEQFF. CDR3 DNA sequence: TGCGCCAGCAGCTTGGAGCTGGGATTAGGGTACAATGAGCAGTTCTTC. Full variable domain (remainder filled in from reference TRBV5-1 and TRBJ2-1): KAGVTQTPRYLIKTRGQQVTLSCSPISGHRSVSWYQQTPGQGLQFLFEYFSETQRNKGNFPGRFSGRQFSNSRSEMNVSTLELGDSALYLCASSLELGLGYNEQFFGPGTRLTVL.

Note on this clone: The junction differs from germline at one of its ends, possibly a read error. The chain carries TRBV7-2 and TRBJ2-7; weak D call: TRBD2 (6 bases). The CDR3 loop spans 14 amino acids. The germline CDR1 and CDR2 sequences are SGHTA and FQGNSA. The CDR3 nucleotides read TGTGCCAGCAGTTTAGCGGTTAACTCCTACGAGCAGTACTTC. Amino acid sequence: CASSLAVNSYEQYF.

This CDR3 reads CASSLAGGFDNEQFF. The DNA for the CDR3 is TGTGCCAGCAGCTTAGCTGGCGGATTTGACAATGAGCAGTTCTTC. The chain carries TRBV7-2 and TRBJ2-1, with D unresolved. The CDR3 has 15 residues. Between the trimmed V and J ends, which lost 0 bases and 5 bases, there was a span of 11 bases. Germline V lookup: CDR1 SGHTA, CDR2 FQGNSA.

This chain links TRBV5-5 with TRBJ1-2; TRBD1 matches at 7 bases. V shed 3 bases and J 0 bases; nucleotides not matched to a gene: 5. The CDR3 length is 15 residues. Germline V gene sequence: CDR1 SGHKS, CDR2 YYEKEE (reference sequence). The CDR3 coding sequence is TGTGCCAGCAGCTACCCAGGGACAGCTAACTATGGCTACACCTTC. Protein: CASSYPGTANYGYTF. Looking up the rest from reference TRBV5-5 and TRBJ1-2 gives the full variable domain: DAGVTQSPTHLIKTRGQQVTLRCSPISGHKSVSWYQQVLGQGPQFIFQYYEKEERGRGNFPDRFSARQFPNYSSELNVNALLLGDSALYLCASSYPGTANYGYTFGSGTRLTVV.

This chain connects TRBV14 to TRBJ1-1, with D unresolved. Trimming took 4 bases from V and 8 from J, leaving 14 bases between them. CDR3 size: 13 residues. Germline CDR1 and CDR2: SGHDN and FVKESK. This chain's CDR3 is CASSPLWNSEAFF. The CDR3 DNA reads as TGTGCCAGCAGCCCCCTTTGGAACAGCGAAGCTTTCTTT.

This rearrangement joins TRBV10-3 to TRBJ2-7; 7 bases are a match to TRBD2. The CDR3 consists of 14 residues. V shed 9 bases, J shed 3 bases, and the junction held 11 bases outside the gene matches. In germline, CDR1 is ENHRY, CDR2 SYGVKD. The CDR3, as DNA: TGTGCCATTAAGTCACCGGGGGAGGGCTACGAGCAGTACTTC. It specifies CAIKSPGEGYEQYF.

The CDR3 sequence: CASSPGLEATDTQYF. CDR3 coding DNA: TGTGCCAGCTCTCCGGGACTAGAGGCGACAGATACGCAGTATTTT. The V gene is TRBV18, the J gene TRBJ2-3, with 8 bases that match TRBD2. From germline, CDR1 is KGHSH and CDR2 LQKENI. Germline trimming cut 6 bases from V and 3 bases from J; bases unmatched to any gene: 8. The CDR3 has 15 amino acids. The full variable domain, completed using reference TRBV18 and TRBJ2-3, is NAGVMQNPRHLVRRRGQEARLRCSPMKGHSHVYWYRQLPEEGLKFMVYLQKENIIDESGMPKERFSAEFPKEGPSILRIQQVVRGDSAAYFCASSPGLEATDTQYFGPGTRLTVL.

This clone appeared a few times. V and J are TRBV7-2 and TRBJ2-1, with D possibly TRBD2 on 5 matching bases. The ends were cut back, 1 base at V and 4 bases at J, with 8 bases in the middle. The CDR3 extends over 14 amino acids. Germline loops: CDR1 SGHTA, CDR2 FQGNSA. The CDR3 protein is CASSLVLGYNEQFF. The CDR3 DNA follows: TGTGCCAGCAGCTTAGTACTAGGTTACAATGAGCAGTTCTTC.

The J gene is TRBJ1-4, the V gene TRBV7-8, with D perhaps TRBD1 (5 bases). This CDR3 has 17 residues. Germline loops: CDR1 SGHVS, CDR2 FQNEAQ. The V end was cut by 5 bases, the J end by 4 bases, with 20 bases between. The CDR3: CASSPMHRDAFNEKLFF. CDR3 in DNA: TGTGCCAGCAGCCCAATGCACCGGGACGCGTTTAATGAAAAACTGTTTTTT. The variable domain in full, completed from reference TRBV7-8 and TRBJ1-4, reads GAGVSQSPRYKVAKRGQDVALRCDPISGHVSLFWYQQALGQGPEFLTYFQNEAQLDKSGLPSDRFFAERPEGSVSTLKIQRTQQEDSAVYLCASSPMHRDAFNEKLFFGSGTQLSVL.

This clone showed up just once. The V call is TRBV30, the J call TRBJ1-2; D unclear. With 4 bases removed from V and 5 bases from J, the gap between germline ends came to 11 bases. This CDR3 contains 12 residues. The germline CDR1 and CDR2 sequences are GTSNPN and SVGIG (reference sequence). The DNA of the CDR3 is TGTGCCTGGACAAAAGTTCATTATGGCTACACCTTC. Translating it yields CAWTKVHYGYTF.

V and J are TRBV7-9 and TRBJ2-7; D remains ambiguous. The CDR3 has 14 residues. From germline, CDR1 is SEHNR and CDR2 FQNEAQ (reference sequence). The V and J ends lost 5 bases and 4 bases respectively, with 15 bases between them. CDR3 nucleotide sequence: TGTGCCAGCAGCCAGTGGTCACAAGCTTACGAGCAGTACTTC. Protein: CASSQWSQAYEQYF. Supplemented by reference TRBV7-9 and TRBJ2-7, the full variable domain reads DTGVSQNPRHKITKRGQNVTFRCDPISEHNRLYWYRQTLGQGPEFLTYFQNEAQLEKSRLLSDRFSAERPKGSFSTLEIQRTEQGDSAMYLCASSQWSQAYEQYFGPGTRLTVT.